The rows below give T cell receptor beta chains drawn from one sample of a study of blood T cell repertoires in COVID-19. Repertoires were generated with immunoSEQ multiplex PCR, while TCRdb's copy carries only in-frame clones and drops some. This repertoire shows 97,000 or so clones, 87% found once; its top ten account for around 5%. The sequenced sample was peripheral blood. The source of these receptors is a woman in her forties or fifties with COVID-19, enrolled during active disease. Both conserved end residues are part of each CDR3. Each record gives: D gene, V gene, clone size, J gene, CDR3 protein, CDR3 DNA. A D gene is named only where the DNA matches it firmly. Not all rows give a size; the values are once, few, many and, for expanded clones, a class.

d_call: .; v_call: TRBV6-5; clone_size: .; j_call: TRBJ1-1; cdr3_aa: CASRTVWNTEAFF; cdr3_nt: TGTGCCAGCAGGACAGTCTGGAACACTGAAGCTTTCTTT
d_call: .; v_call: TRBV2; clone_size: .; j_call: TRBJ2-6; cdr3_aa: CASSSGKSSGANVLTF; cdr3_nt: TGTGCCAGCAGCTCCGGGAAGAGCTCTGGGGCCAACGTCCTGACTTTC
d_call: .; v_call: TRBV3-1/TRBV3-2; clone_size: .; j_call: TRBJ1-3; cdr3_aa: CASSLTGEYSGNTIYF; cdr3_nt: TGTGCCAGCAGCCTGACGGGAGAATACTCTGGAAACACCATATATTTT
d_call: .; v_call: TRBV6-6; clone_size: .; j_call: TRBJ1-4; cdr3_aa: CASSYGEINEKLFF; cdr3_nt: TGTGCCAGCAGTTATGGGGAGATTAATGAAAAACTGTTTTTT
d_call: TRBD2; v_call: TRBV11-2; clone_size: once; j_call: TRBJ2-1; cdr3_aa: CAISETGGYNEQFF; cdr3_nt: TGTGCCATCTCGGAGACGGGGGGCTACAATGAGCAGTTCTTC
d_call: .; v_call: TRBV9; clone_size: .; j_call: TRBJ2-7; cdr3_aa: CASSARDGPYEQYF; cdr3_nt: TGTGCCAGCAGCGCGCGGGACGGGCCCTACGAGCAGTACTTC
d_call: .; v_call: TRBV5-4; clone_size: .; j_call: TRBJ2-3; cdr3_aa: CASHRTGTDTQYF; cdr3_nt: TGTGCCAGCCACCGGACAGGCACAGATACGCAGTATTTT
d_call: .; v_call: TRBV30; clone_size: .; j_call: TRBJ1-2; cdr3_aa: CAWSRGYGYTF; cdr3_nt: TGTGCCTGGAGTAGGGGATATGGCTACACCTTC
d_call: .; v_call: TRBV4-1; clone_size: .; j_call: TRBJ2-7; cdr3_aa: CASSQVSQGLYEQYF; cdr3_nt: TGCGCCAGCAGCCAAGTATCACAGGGCCTATACGAGCAGTACTTC
d_call: .; v_call: TRBV29-1; clone_size: .; j_call: TRBJ2-5; cdr3_aa: CSGAWETQYF; cdr3_nt: TGCAGCGGGGCATGGGAGACCCAGTACTTC
d_call: .; v_call: TRBV10-3; clone_size: .; j_call: TRBJ2-3; cdr3_aa: CAISESVGGRTDTQYF; cdr3_nt: TGTGCCATCAGTGAGTCTGTCGGGGGGCGCACAGATACGCAGTATTTT
d_call: .; v_call: TRBV6-5; clone_size: .; j_call: TRBJ2-7; cdr3_aa: CASSPTGSSYEQYF; cdr3_nt: TGTGCCAGCAGTCCCACGGGGAGCTCCTACGAGCAGTACTTC
d_call: .; v_call: TRBV18; clone_size: .; j_call: TRBJ1-4; cdr3_aa: CASSPAGGPEKLFF; cdr3_nt: TGTGCCAGCTCACCGGCCGGGGGACCTGAAAAACTGTTTTTT
d_call: .; v_call: TRBV6-6; clone_size: .; j_call: TRBJ2-3; cdr3_aa: CASTYTDTQYF; cdr3_nt: TGTGCCAGCACCTACACAGATACGCAGTATTTT
d_call: .; v_call: TRBV6-2/TRBV6-3; clone_size: .; j_call: TRBJ1-2; cdr3_aa: CASSYLERPHYGYTF; cdr3_nt: TGTGCCAGCAGTTACTTAGAGCGACCGCACTATGGCTACACCTTC
d_call: .; v_call: TRBV5-5; clone_size: once; j_call: TRBJ1-1; cdr3_aa: CASSLGQGGTEAFF; cdr3_nt: TGTGCCAGCAGCTTGGGGCAGGGAGGCACTGAAGCTTTCTTT
d_call: TRBD1; v_call: TRBV6-5; clone_size: .; j_call: TRBJ2-3; cdr3_aa: CASSSPDREWDTQYF; cdr3_nt: TGTGCCAGCAGTTCGCCGGACAGGGAATGGGATACGCAGTATTTT
d_call: .; v_call: TRBV6-2/TRBV6-3; clone_size: .; j_call: TRBJ2-7; cdr3_aa: CASSTLTGQEAEQYF; cdr3_nt: TGTGCCAGCAGTACCTTGACGGGACAAGAGGCCGAGCAGTACTTC
d_call: .; v_call: TRBV19; clone_size: .; j_call: TRBJ1-6; cdr3_aa: CASSPQGSSYNSPLHF; cdr3_nt: TGTGCCAGTAGTCCTCAGGGGAGCTCCTATAATTCACCCCTCCACTTT
d_call: TRBD2; v_call: TRBV7-3; clone_size: .; j_call: TRBJ2-2; cdr3_aa: CASGVAGDTGELFF; cdr3_nt: TGTGCCAGCGGGGTAGCGGGGGACACCGGGGAGCTGTTTTTT
d_call: .; v_call: TRBV7-2; clone_size: .; j_call: TRBJ2-7; cdr3_aa: CASRQGVVEEQYF; cdr3_nt: TGTGCCAGCAGGCAGGGTGTGGTTGAGGAGCAGTACTTC
d_call: .; v_call: TRBV7-3; clone_size: .; j_call: TRBJ2-5; cdr3_aa: CASSLNTQETQYF; cdr3_nt: TGTGCCAGCAGCTTAAACACCCAAGAGACCCAGTACTTC
d_call: TRBD1; v_call: TRBV6-2/TRBV6-3; clone_size: .; j_call: TRBJ1-4; cdr3_aa: CASSYVPTGATNEKLFF; cdr3_nt: TGTGCCAGCAGTTACGTTCCTACAGGGGCTACTAATGAAAAACTGTTTTTT
d_call: TRBD1; v_call: TRBV11-2; clone_size: once; j_call: TRBJ1-1; cdr3_aa: CASSPMTGIYTEAFF; cdr3_nt: TGTGCCAGCAGCCCTATGACAGGGATCTACACTGAAGCTTTCTTT
d_call: .; v_call: TRBV27; clone_size: .; j_call: TRBJ2-7; cdr3_aa: CASSYGGRGLDEQYF; cdr3_nt: TGTGCCAGCAGTTACGGGGGAAGGGGCCTTGACGAGCAGTACTTC
d_call: TRBD1; v_call: TRBV11-3; clone_size: .; j_call: TRBJ1-1; cdr3_aa: CASSLGGQTNTEAFF; cdr3_nt: TGTGCCAGCAGCTTAGGGGGACAGACGAACACTGAAGCTTTCTTT
d_call: .; v_call: TRBV5-8; clone_size: .; j_call: TRBJ1-1; cdr3_aa: CASSLGRGGTEAFF; cdr3_nt: TGTGCCAGCAGCTTGGGAAGGGGGGGGACTGAAGCTTTCTTT
d_call: .; v_call: TRBV5-6; clone_size: .; j_call: TRBJ2-5; cdr3_aa: CASSLDWGGAETQYF; cdr3_nt: TGTGCCAGCAGCTTGGATTGGGGGGGCGCGGAGACCCAGTACTTC
d_call: TRBD2; v_call: TRBV7-3; clone_size: .; j_call: TRBJ2-1; cdr3_aa: CASSLLGRDNEQFF; cdr3_nt: TGTGCCAGCAGCTTATTGGGGAGGGACAATGAGCAGTTCTTC
d_call: .; v_call: TRBV10-3; clone_size: .; j_call: TRBJ1-3; cdr3_aa: CASWGDAGNTIYF; cdr3_nt: TGTGCCTCATGGGGGGATGCAGGAAACACCATATATTTT
d_call: TRBD1; v_call: TRBV15; clone_size: once; j_call: TRBJ1-5; cdr3_aa: CATSVFRDSLSQPQHF; cdr3_nt: TGTGCCACCAGCGTATTCCGGGACAGCCTCAGCCAGCCCCAGCATTTT
d_call: TRBD2; v_call: TRBV27; clone_size: .; j_call: TRBJ2-3; cdr3_aa: CASSLRGGATPDTQYF; cdr3_nt: TGTGCCAGCAGTTTGCGGGGGGGAGCCACACCCGATACGCAGTATTTT
d_call: .; v_call: TRBV7-8; clone_size: .; j_call: TRBJ1-4; cdr3_aa: CASSLVEGAEKLFF; cdr3_nt: TGTGCCAGCAGCTTAGTAGAAGGAGCTGAAAAACTGTTTTTT
d_call: TRBD2; v_call: TRBV4-1; clone_size: .; j_call: TRBJ2-7; cdr3_aa: CASSQDMFLAGTDYEQYF; cdr3_nt: TGCGCCAGCAGCCAAGATATGTTCCTAGCGGGGACGGATTACGAGCAGTACTTC
d_call: .; v_call: TRBV24-1; clone_size: once; j_call: TRBJ1-1; cdr3_aa: CATSEYGQNQAFF; cdr3_nt: TGTGCCACCAGTGAATACGGACAGAACCAAGCTTTCTTT
d_call: .; v_call: TRBV19; clone_size: .; j_call: TRBJ1-2; cdr3_aa: CASSLVVDYGYTF; cdr3_nt: TGTGCCAGTAGTCTTGTAGTTGACTATGGCTACACCTTC
d_call: .; v_call: TRBV7-3; clone_size: .; j_call: TRBJ2-6; cdr3_aa: CASSLSSGANVLTF; cdr3_nt: TGTGCCAGCAGCTTGAGCTCTGGGGCCAACGTCCTGACTTTC
d_call: .; v_call: TRBV7-9; clone_size: .; j_call: TRBJ1-1; cdr3_aa: CASSLGTYSGNTEAFF; cdr3_nt: TGTGCCAGCAGCTTAGGTACATACAGCGGGAACACTGAAGCTTTCTTT
d_call: .; v_call: TRBV28; clone_size: .; j_call: TRBJ2-3; cdr3_aa: CASTWRLPRTDTQYF; cdr3_nt: TGTGCCAGCACGTGGCGACTACCACGCACAGATACGCAGTATTTT
d_call: TRBD1; v_call: TRBV28; clone_size: .; j_call: TRBJ1-5; cdr3_aa: CASSFIPGGDQPQHF; cdr3_nt: TGTGCCAGCAGTTTCATCCCAGGGGGCGATCAGCCCCAGCATTTT
d_call: TRBD2; v_call: TRBV24-1; clone_size: .; j_call: TRBJ2-3; cdr3_aa: CATSDQLAGERDTQYF; cdr3_nt: TGTGCCACCAGTGACCAACTAGCGGGAGAGAGGGATACGCAGTATTTT
d_call: .; v_call: TRBV25-1; clone_size: .; j_call: TRBJ2-3; cdr3_aa: CASSEYGQGWTDTQYF; cdr3_nt: TGTGCCAGCAGTGAATATGGGCAGGGGTGGACAGATACGCAGTATTTT
d_call: TRBD1; v_call: TRBV27; clone_size: .; j_call: TRBJ2-1; cdr3_aa: CASSGRTGSSGEQFF; cdr3_nt: TGTGCCAGCAGTGGCCGGACAGGGTCGTCTGGTGAGCAGTTCTTC
d_call: TRBD1; v_call: TRBV19; clone_size: once; j_call: TRBJ1-1; cdr3_aa: CASSIQGVSTEAFF; cdr3_nt: TGTGCCAGTAGTATCCAGGGGGTAAGCACTGAAGCTTTCTTT
d_call: .; v_call: TRBV7-9; clone_size: .; j_call: TRBJ1-6; cdr3_aa: CASTSLGVVSPLHF; cdr3_nt: TGTGCCAGCACCTCCCTCGGGGTGGTTTCACCCCTCCACTTT
d_call: .; v_call: TRBV23-1; clone_size: .; j_call: TRBJ1-5; cdr3_aa: CASSQNEGPQHF; cdr3_nt: TGCGCCAGCAGTCAAAACGAGGGGCCCCAGCATTTT
d_call: .; v_call: TRBV27; clone_size: .; j_call: TRBJ1-1; cdr3_aa: CASSLNLFTAPNRPAFF; cdr3_nt: TGTGCCAGCAGTTTAAATCTCTTCACTGCCCCGAACAGGCCAGCTTTCTTT
d_call: TRBD1; v_call: TRBV4-3; clone_size: .; j_call: TRBJ1-4; cdr3_aa: CASSQIGQGTADEKLFF; cdr3_nt: TGCGCCAGCAGCCAGATCGGACAGGGGACGGCAGATGAAAAACTGTTTTTT
d_call: TRBD1; v_call: TRBV11-3; clone_size: .; j_call: TRBJ2-1; cdr3_aa: CASSLDGQGKFF; cdr3_nt: TGTGCCAGCAGCTTAGACGGACAGGGGAAGTTCTTC
d_call: .; v_call: TRBV11-2; clone_size: .; j_call: TRBJ1-2; cdr3_aa: CASSLDQGEGPTF; cdr3_nt: TGTGCCAGCAGCTTAGATCAAGGAGAGGGCCCCACCTTC
d_call: .; v_call: TRBV19; clone_size: once; j_call: TRBJ1-5; cdr3_aa: CASSGPQGNQPQHF; cdr3_nt: TGTGCCAGTAGTGGACCACAGGGCAATCAGCCCCAGCATTTT
d_call: .; v_call: TRBV7-9; clone_size: .; j_call: TRBJ2-2; cdr3_aa: CASSLARGLAGELFF; cdr3_nt: TGTGCCAGCAGCTTAGCCCGGGGATTGGCCGGGGAGCTGTTTTTT
d_call: TRBD1; v_call: TRBV6-6; clone_size: .; j_call: TRBJ2-2; cdr3_aa: CASSYSQGDTGELFF; cdr3_nt: TGTGCCAGCAGTTACTCGCAGGGGGACACCGGGGAGCTGTTTTTT
d_call: .; v_call: TRBV10-3; clone_size: .; j_call: TRBJ2-3; cdr3_aa: CAISESEGGAKDTQYF; cdr3_nt: TGTGCCATCAGTGAGTCCGAGGGGGGGGCAAAAGATACGCAGTATTTT
d_call: TRBD2; v_call: TRBV5-1; clone_size: .; j_call: TRBJ2-1; cdr3_aa: CASSLSGGAYNEQFF; cdr3_nt: TGCGCCAGCAGCTTAAGCGGGGGGGCCTACAATGAGCAGTTCTTC
d_call: TRBD1; v_call: TRBV5-1; clone_size: .; j_call: TRBJ2-5; cdr3_aa: CASSPGTGGRRETQYF; cdr3_nt: TGCGCCAGCAGCCCAGGGACAGGGGGCCGCCGAGAGACCCAGTACTTC